The 32 T cell receptor beta chains below come from one sample, sequenced in a study of chemoradiotherapy in HPV16-positive cancers. Some clones are missing from TCRdb's copy, which holds only in-frame ones; the method was immunoSEQ multiplex PCR. The sample lists about 8,700 clones, about 74% occurring once. The specimen was obtained from a patient who underwent chemoradiotherapy. These TCRs come from a human donor with HPV-associated anogenital cancer.

The chain carries TRBV15 and TRBJ2-7, with TRBD2 matching over 9 bases. The germline gives CDR1 LNHNV, CDR2 YYDKDF (reference sequence). The CDR3 contains 16 residues. The V and J ends lost 4 bases and 6 bases, in that order; junction bases with no gene match: 13. The CDR3 coding sequence is TGTGCCACCAGCACCGCCCAGGGGATAGCGGGAGCCGAGCAGTACTTC. This encodes CATSTAQGIAGAEQYF. Combining the CDR3 with reference TRBV15 and TRBJ2-7 gives the whole variable domain DAMVIQNPRYQVTQFGKPVTLSCSQTLNHNVMYWYQQKSSQAPKLLFHYYDKDFNNEADTPDNFQSRRPNTSFCFLDIRSPGLGDTAMYLCATSTAQGIAGAEQYFGPGTRLTVT.

This sequence joins TRBV10-2 and TRBJ2-1; TRBD1 or TRBD2 may be the D gene (5 bases each). The CDR3 covers 14 residues. Germline values: CDR1 WSHSY, CDR2 SAAADI. The germline V and J ends were trimmed by 3 bases and 7 bases, with 13 bases remaining between them. The CDR3 spells CASSDEGRRNEQFF. The DNA of the CDR3 is TGCGCCAGCAGTGATGAGGGGCGTCGGAATGAGCAGTTCTTC.

The genes are TRBV7-2 and TRBJ1-1; weak D call: TRBD1 (6 bases). CDR1 and CDR2 from the germline V gene are SGHTA and FQGNSA. This CDR3 contains 17 residues. The germline V and J ends were trimmed by 5 bases and 3 bases, with 22 bases remaining between them. The DNA of the CDR3 is TGTGCCAGCAGCCCTACGGCCGTGGGGGGGCCCTACACTGAAGCTTTCTTT. The encoded protein is CASSPTAVGGPYTEAFF.

This clone appeared a single time. CDR3 nucleotide sequence: TGTGCCAGCAGACGTTCCGGCACAGATACGCAGTATTTT. Amino acid sequence: CASRRSGTDTQYF. This sequence joins TRBV11-2 and TRBJ2-3; D unresolved. The V end lost 6 bases, the J end lost 1 base, and 8 bases lay between the germline ends. CDR3 length equals 13 residues. CDR1 is SGHAT and CDR2 is FQNNGV in the germline V gene.

This clone was observed a handful of times. V gene TRBV5-1 combines with J gene TRBJ2-5; D might be TRBD1 or TRBD2, each matching 5 bases. Germline values: CDR1 SGHRS, CDR2 YFSETQ. This CDR3 comprises 13 residues. The V and J ends lost 4 bases and 3 bases respectively, with 10 bases between them. The CDR3 nucleotides are TGCGCCAGCAGCCGACAGACTAAAGAGACCCAGTACTTC. Translation gives CASSRQTKETQYF.

DNA of the CDR3: TGCGCCAGCAGCTTGGCAGGGACAGGTTTGGGGACTGAAGCTTTCTTT. Its protein is CASSLAGTGLGTEAFF. The chain recombines TRBV5-1 with TRBJ1-1; 8 bases fit TRBD1. Unmatched junction bases numbered 9, after V lost 0 bases and J lost 5 bases. Germline-derived CDR1 and CDR2 are SGHRS and YFSETQ. The CDR3 length is 16 residues.

The V gene is TRBV7-9, the J gene TRBJ2-1; 8 positions match TRBD2. V lost 5 bases and J lost 8; bases outside the gene matches: 11. Per germline, CDR1 SEHNR and CDR2 FQNEAQ (reference sequence). The CDR3 covers 15 residues. The CDR3 region has the DNA TGTGCCAGCAGCCCCGCGGATGGACTAGCCCATGAGCAGTTCTTC. It codes for CASSPADGLAHEQFF.

CDR3 DNA: TGTGCCAGCAGTGTTTTTGCTAGCGACAAAGAGACCCAGTACTTC. This encodes CASSVFASDKETQYF. The chain employs TRBV2 and TRBJ2-5; tentatively, D is TRBD2 (6 bases). The germline V gene has CDR1 SNHLY and CDR2 FYNNEI. V lost 4 bases and J lost 3, with 15 bases in between. The CDR3 covers 15 residues.

This clone was seen a handful of times. The chain links TRBV18 to TRBJ2-3; D assignment may be TRBD1 or TRBD2 (5 bases each). V was trimmed by 6 bases and J by 1 base, leaving 8 bases between them. Germline CDR1 and CDR2: KGHSH and LQKENI. The CDR3 runs 13 residues. The CDR3 sequence is CASSWDRTDTQYF. In nucleotides, the CDR3 is TGTGCCAGCTCTTGGGACCGCACAGATACGCAGTATTTT.

The chain carries TRBV11-2 and TRBJ1-1; D unclear. The germline CDR1 and CDR2 sequences are SGHAT and FQNNGV. The CDR3 consists of 13 residues. V lost 11 bases and J lost 4, with 17 bases in between. In nucleotides, the CDR3 is TGTGCCCTGCGGGCATCAAGCGGCACTGAAGCTTTCTTT. Translated, it gives CALRASSGTEAFF.

The V and J genes are TRBV4-1 and TRBJ2-1; tentative D call: TRBD2 (6 bases). This CDR3 is built from 15 residues. Germline V lookup: CDR1 MGHRA, CDR2 YSYEKL. The V gene lost 8 bases and the J gene lost 9 bases, with 23 bases spanning the gap. In nucleotides, the CDR3 is TGCGCCAGCCGATCTCGGGGATCTAGCGAGGTTGAGCAGTTCTTC. This translates into CASRSRGSSEVEQFF.

The chain combines TRBV2 with TRBJ1-2, with TRBD1 as a possible D gene (6 bases). The germline V gene encodes CDR1 SNHLY and CDR2 FYNNEI. The CDR3 is 13 residues long. V lost 6 bases, J lost 4 bases, and 12 bases lay in between. The CDR3 DNA follows: TGTGCCAGCAGCCTCCGGGACACCTATGGCTACACCTTC. It specifies CASSLRDTYGYTF.

Here the CDR3 DNA reads TGTGCCAGCAGGGGGGAGGCGGTGGCAGATACGCAGTATTTT. Protein: CASRGEAVADTQYF. The J gene is TRBJ2-3, the V gene TRBV9; tentatively, D is TRBD2 (6 bases). CDR1 is SGDLS, CDR2 YYNGEE, per germline. This CDR3 comprises 14 residues. The V end was cut by 5 bases, the J end by 4 bases, with 14 bases between.

This rearrangement joins TRBV5-1 to TRBJ2-1; D possibly corresponds to TRBD2 (5 bases). Per the germline V gene, CDR1 is SGHRS and CDR2 is YFSETQ. CDR3 size: 15 residues. Trimming removed 1 base at V and 4 bases at J, with 12 bases between. The DNA of the CDR3 is TGCGCCAGCAGCTTGTCACCCTCGGGGTACAATGAGCAGTTCTTC. The encoded protein is CASSLSPSGYNEQFF.

V and J are TRBV19 and TRBJ2-7; no clear D. Germline lookup yields CDR1 LNHDA and CDR2 SQIVND (reference sequence). The ends were cut back, 1 base at V and 2 bases at J, with 6 bases in the middle. The CDR3 sequence is 13 residues long. The CDR3 nucleotides read TGTGCCAGTAGTATAGCGGAGACCTACGAGCAGTACTTC. Amino acids: CASSIAETYEQYF.

This clone qualifies as hyperexpanded. J is TRBJ2-5 and V is TRBV19, with no clear D. The V end lost 10 bases, the J end lost 5 bases, and 14 bases lay between the germline ends. CDR1 LNHDA and CDR2 SQIVND come from the germline V gene (reference sequence). The CDR3 has 12 residues. CDR3 nucleotide sequence: TGTGCCACTCAGGTAAAATCTGAGACCCAGTACTTC. It encodes CATQVKSETQYF.

The chain joins TRBV7-9 to TRBJ2-1; 8 bases agree with TRBD1. This CDR3 has 15 residues. Germline assignment: CDR1 SEHNR and CDR2 FQNEAQ (reference sequence). The V gene end was trimmed by 5 bases and the J gene end by 7 bases; junction bases not matched to a gene: 10. The CDR3 coding sequence is TGTGCCAGCAGCCCCAATAGACAGGGGAGAAATGAGCAGTTCTTC. Amino acid sequence: CASSPNRQGRNEQFF.

The chain carries TRBV13 and TRBJ2-7; 9 bases align to TRBD2. This CDR3 has 15 amino acids. J gave up 1 base and V 0 bases, and 1 base lay outside the gene matches. Germline V gives CDR1 PRHDT, CDR2 FYEKMQ (reference sequence). Here the CDR3 DNA reads TGTGCCAGCAGCTTAGGACTAGCGGGTTCCTACGAGCAGTACTTC. Translating it yields CASSLGLAGSYEQYF.

The rearrangement uses TRBV5-1 and TRBJ1-4, with a tentative D call TRBD1 (6 bases). CDR3 length: 14 residues. V lost 4 bases, J lost 10 bases, and 17 bases lay in between. CDR1 is SGHRS and CDR2 is YFSETQ in the germline V gene. CDR3 sequence reads: CASSAGGLGVKLFF. The CDR3 bases are TGCGCCAGCAGCGCCGGGGGGCTTGGTGTAAAACTGTTTTTT.

The rearrangement uses TRBV27 and TRBJ2-1; TRBD2 is a possible D gene (6 bases). Trimming pared 5 bases from V and 9 bases from J, leaving 23 bases between. The CDR3 contains 16 residues. The germline V gene has CDR1 MNHEY and CDR2 SMNVEV (reference sequence). Here the CDR3 reads CASSPRETIRDREQFF. CDR3 nucleotides: TGTGCCAGCAGTCCACGGGAGACGATAAGGGACCGTGAGCAGTTCTTC.

V usage is TRBV4-1 and J usage is TRBJ2-1, with TRBD2 matching over 7 bases. The CDR3 consists of 15 residues. V trimming: 1 base; J trimming: 4 bases; junction bases outside the gene matches: 4. CDR1 MGHRA and CDR2 YSYEKL come from the germline V gene. The DNA of the CDR3 is TGCGCCAGCAGCCAAGGAATCGGGAGGTACAATGAGCAGTTCTTC. The encoded protein is CASSQGIGRYNEQFF.

This rearrangement joins TRBV7-8 to TRBJ2-7, with 7 bases fitting TRBD2. The CDR3 contains 16 residues. V lost 2 bases, J lost 6 bases, and 13 bases stayed unmatched. Germline V gene data show CDR1 as SGHVS and CDR2 as FQNEAQ. The CDR3 DNA follows: TGTGCCAGCAGCTTAAGGCGGGAGAGTCTCCCCTTCGAGCAGTACTTC. It yields the protein CASSLRRESLPFEQYF. Full variable domain (rest looked up from reference TRBV7-8 and TRBJ2-7): GAGVSQSPRYKVAKRGQDVALRCDPISGHVSLFWYQQALGQGPEFLTYFQNEAQLDKSGLPSDRFFAERPEGSVSTLKIQRTQQEDSAVYLCASSLRRESLPFEQYFGPGTRLTVT.

V usage is TRBV5-8 and J usage is TRBJ1-5; D ambiguous. The CDR3 contains 12 residues. The V end was cut by 4 bases, the J end by 9 bases, with 11 bases between. From germline, CDR1 is SGHTS and CDR2 YDEGEE. CDR3 DNA: TGTGCCAGCAGCCCCACATCAGGGCCCCAGCATTTT. It codes for CASSPTSGPQHF. Looking up the rest from reference TRBV5-8 and TRBJ1-5 gives the full variable domain: EAGVTQSPTHLIKTRGQQATLRCSPISGHTSVYWYQQALGLGLQFLLWYDEGEERNRGNFPPRFSGRQFPNYSSELNVNALELEDSALYLCASSPTSGPQHFGDGTRLSIL.

The rearrangement links TRBV5-5 to TRBJ1-3; D unclear. The CDR3 is 13 amino acids. Per germline, CDR1 SGHKS and CDR2 YYEKEE (reference sequence). Trimming shortened V by 4 bases and J by 4 bases, and 9 bases separated the two germline ends. The CDR3 loop is CASSPDGGNTIYF. The CDR3 coding sequence is TGTGCCAGCAGCCCGGACGGCGGAAACACCATATATTTT. The full variable domain, in which reference TRBV5-5 and TRBJ1-3 provide the parts outside the CDR3, is DAGVTQSPTHLIKTRGQQVTLRCSPISGHKSVSWYQQVLGQGPQFIFQYYEKEERGRGNFPDRFSARQFPNYSSELNVNALLLGDSALYLCASSPDGGNTIYFGEGSWLTVV.

This sequence joins TRBV18 and TRBJ2-5; D may be TRBD1 or TRBD2 (6 bases each). Germline CDR1 and CDR2: KGHSH and LQKENI. CDR3 size: 14 residues. Trimming removed 2 bases at V and 5 bases at J, with 12 bases between. The CDR3 here is CASSPSGASETQYF. The CDR3 coding sequence is TGTGCCAGCTCACCATCGGGGGCTTCGGAGACCCAGTACTTC.

V is TRBV2 and J is TRBJ2-7, with 14 bases identical to TRBD2. Trimming at V came to 5 bases and at J to 2 bases, leaving 8 bases not matched to a gene. CDR1 is SNHLY, CDR2 FYNNEI, per germline. The CDR3 length is 17 residues. The chain's CDR3 is CASSTPGLAGETYEQYF. CDR3 in DNA: TGTGCCAGCAGTACCCCGGGACTAGCGGGAGAAACCTACGAGCAGTACTTC.

The V gene is TRBV5-1, the J gene TRBJ2-3; 9 bases agree with TRBD2. V lost 4 bases and J lost 2; bases outside the gene matches: 11. The germline V gene has CDR1 SGHRS and CDR2 YFSETQ. The CDR3 has 17 residues. CDR3 sequence: CASSGRLAETTTDTQYF. In DNA form, the CDR3 reads TGCGCCAGCAGCGGGCGACTAGCGGAAACCACCACAGATACGCAGTATTTT.

V is TRBV6-1 and J is TRBJ1-5; TRBD1 might be the D (6 bases). The V gene's germline CDR1 is MNHNS and CDR2 SASEGT. The ends were cut back, 2 bases at V and 9 bases at J, with 20 bases in the middle. CDR3 length: 16 residues. CDR3 loop: CASSESPGAKSLPQHF. Here the CDR3 DNA reads TGTGCCAGCAGTGAATCTCCAGGGGCAAAGTCTCTGCCCCAGCATTTT.

The chain recombines TRBV28 with TRBJ2-7; D is unclear. The V end was cut by 1 base, the J end by 3 bases, with 4 bases between. CDR1 is MDHEN and CDR2 is SYDVKM in the germline V gene. The CDR3 spans 12 residues. CDR3 sequence: CASSLFRYEQYF. Here the CDR3 DNA reads TGTGCCAGCAGTTTATTCCGCTACGAGCAGTACTTC.

This chain uses TRBV29-1 with TRBJ2-2; the D gene is possibly TRBD1 (5 bases). The germline CDR1 and CDR2 sequences are SQVTM and ANQGSEA. V lost 7 bases, J lost 3 bases, and 12 bases lay in between. The CDR3 sequence is 13 residues long. The CDR3 sequence: CSGGHGDTGELFF. Written as DNA, the CDR3 is TGCAGCGGCGGACACGGAGACACCGGGGAGCTGTTTTTT.

This clone was found a few times. V and J are TRBV6-1 and TRBJ1-1; D gene uncertain. The germline V and J ends were trimmed by 2 bases and 0 bases, with 4 bases remaining between them. The germline gives CDR1 MNHNS, CDR2 SASEGT. The CDR3 loop spans 13 amino acids. The CDR3 sequence: CASSEKLNTEAFF. The DNA of the CDR3 is TGTGCCAGCAGTGAAAAATTGAACACTGAAGCTTTCTTT.

The chain employs TRBV5-4 and TRBJ1-2; D might be TRBD1 (5 bases). Per the germline V gene, CDR1 is SGHNT and CDR2 is YYREEE (reference sequence). The CDR3 length is 17 residues. With 0 bases removed from V and 0 bases from J, the gap between germline ends came to 15 bases. CDR3 sequence: CASSLVGRDPTNYGYTF. CDR3 DNA sequence: TGTGCCAGCAGCTTGGTGGGCAGGGATCCCACTAACTATGGCTACACCTTC. Supplemented by reference TRBV5-4 and TRBJ1-2, the full variable domain reads ETGVTQSPTHLIKTRGQQVTLRCSSQSGHNTVSWYQQALGQGPQFIFQYYREEENGRGNFPPRFSGLQFPNYSSELNVNALELDDSALYLCASSLVGRDPTNYGYTFGSGTRLTVV.